The 4 T cell receptor beta chains below all came from one sample that was sequenced in a study of blood T cell repertoires in COVID-19. Here immunoSEQ multiplex PCR was the method, and the copy in TCRdb shows in-frame clones only, minus some. The sample yields fewer than 130,000 clones, less than 85% seen once. Specimen: peripheral blood. The receptors were gathered from a man between 65 and 85 years old with active or convalescent COVID-19.

J is TRBJ2-7 and V is TRBV19; D gene ambiguous. V was cut by 0 bases and J by 3 bases, with 6 bases left in between. Germline lookup yields CDR1 LNHDA and CDR2 SQIVND (reference sequence). This CDR3 contains 13 residues. The CDR3 nucleotides are TGTGCCAGTAGTATAGAGCGGAACTACGAGCAGTACTTC. Its translation is CASSIERNYEQYF.

This rearrangement joins TRBV19 to TRBJ2-2, with 7 bases fitting TRBD1. Germline CDR1 and CDR2: LNHDA and SQIVND (reference sequence). The CDR3 covers 15 residues. V gave up 6 bases and J gave up 1 base; unmatched junction bases: 5. The CDR3 reads CASRRGTENTGELFF. As DNA, the CDR3 is TGTGCCAGTAGACGAGGGACAGAGAACACCGGGGAGCTGTTTTTT. Full variable domain (remainder filled in from reference TRBV19 and TRBJ2-2): DGGITQSPKYLFRKEGQNVTLSCEQNLNHDAMYWYRQDPGQGLRLIYYSQIVNDFQKGDIAEGYSVSREKKESFPLTVTSAQKNPTAFYLCASRRGTENTGELFFGEGSRLTVL.

The chain couples TRBV30 to TRBJ1-5; D remains ambiguous. The V end lost 2 bases, the J end lost 1 base, and 9 bases lay between the germline ends. Germline V lookup: CDR1 GTSNPN, CDR2 SVGIG (reference sequence). The CDR3 has 14 residues. CDR3 sequence reads: CAWSLAGSNQPQHF. CDR3 coding DNA: TGTGCCTGGAGTCTGGCCGGGAGCAATCAGCCCCAGCATTTT.

The genes are TRBV4-1 and TRBJ2-1; TRBD1 might be the D (5 bases). The CDR3 spans 15 residues. Between the trimmed V and J ends, which lost 0 bases and 5 bases, there was a span of 11 bases. Germline assignment: CDR1 MGHRA and CDR2 YSYEKL. CDR3 region: CASSQEGATDNEQFF. In DNA form, the CDR3 reads TGCGCCAGCAGCCAAGAAGGGGCAACGGACAATGAGCAGTTCTTC.